Here is one TCR beta chain with its context. The ends were cut back, 4 bases at V and 0 bases at J, with 8 bases in the middle. Germline assignment: CDR1 SGHRS and CDR2 YFSETQ. The CDR3 has 14 amino acids. The sample comes from a study of blood T cell repertoires in COVID-19. Using immunoSEQ multiplex PCR, the repertoire was profiled, and TCRdb retains in-frame clones only, with some absent. Of about 160,000 clones listed, around 80% are singletons. The chain has TRBV5-1 and TRBJ1-5, with D tentatively TRBD1 (5 bases). This TCR was sampled from a man in his fifties or sixties with active or convalescent COVID-19. What was sequenced was peripheral blood. The CDR3 loop reads CASSPGDSNQPQHF. The CDR3, as DNA: TGCGCCAGCAGCCCGGGGGATAGCAATCAGCCCCAGCATTTT.